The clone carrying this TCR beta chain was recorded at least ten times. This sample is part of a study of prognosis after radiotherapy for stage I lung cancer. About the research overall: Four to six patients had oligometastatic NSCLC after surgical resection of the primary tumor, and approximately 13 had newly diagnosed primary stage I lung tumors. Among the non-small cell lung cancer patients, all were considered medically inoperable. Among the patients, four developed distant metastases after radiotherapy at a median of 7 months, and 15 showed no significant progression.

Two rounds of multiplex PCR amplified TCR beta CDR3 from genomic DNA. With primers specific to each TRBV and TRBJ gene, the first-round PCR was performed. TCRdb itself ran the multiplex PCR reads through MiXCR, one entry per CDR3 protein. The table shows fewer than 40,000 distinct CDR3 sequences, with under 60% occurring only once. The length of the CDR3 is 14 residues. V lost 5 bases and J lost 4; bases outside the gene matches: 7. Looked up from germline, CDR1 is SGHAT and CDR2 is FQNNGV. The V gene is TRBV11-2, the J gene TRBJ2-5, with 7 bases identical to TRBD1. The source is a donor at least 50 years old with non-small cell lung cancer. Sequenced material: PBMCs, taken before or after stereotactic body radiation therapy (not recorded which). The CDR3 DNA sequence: TGTGCCAGCAGCCAGAATACAGGGGTAGAGACCCAGTACTTC. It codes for CASSQNTGVETQYF.